This TCR beta chain was found in a study of T cells in Graves' hyperthyroidism and ophthalmopathy. Findings and limits, study-wide: Most clonotypes expanded in thyroid above 0.001 were likewise present in blood.

Trimming cost V 4 bases and J 4 bases; bases outside gene matches: 6. The germline V gene encodes CDR1 MNHEY and CDR2 SMNVEV (reference sequence). The CDR3 runs 14 residues. The source material, RNA transcripts, was used to amplify TCR beta CDR3 regions. HTBI primers were employed in a first-round RT-PCR of the TCR CDR3. One entry per CDR3 protein, called by TCRdb with MiXCR from the multiplex PCR reads. The sample holds hundreds of thousands of distinct CDR3 sequences, about 15% seen once. This clonotype has more than one count but fewer than ten. No antigen is known for it. The source of this sequence is a woman between 18 and 29 years old with Graves' hyperthyroidism. Sample: blood. The chain combines TRBV27 with TRBJ2-5, with 7 bases lining up with TRBD1. In nucleotides, the CDR3 is TGTGCCAGCAGTTACACAGGGGCCCCAGAGACCCAGTACTTC. Protein: CASSYTGAPETQYF.